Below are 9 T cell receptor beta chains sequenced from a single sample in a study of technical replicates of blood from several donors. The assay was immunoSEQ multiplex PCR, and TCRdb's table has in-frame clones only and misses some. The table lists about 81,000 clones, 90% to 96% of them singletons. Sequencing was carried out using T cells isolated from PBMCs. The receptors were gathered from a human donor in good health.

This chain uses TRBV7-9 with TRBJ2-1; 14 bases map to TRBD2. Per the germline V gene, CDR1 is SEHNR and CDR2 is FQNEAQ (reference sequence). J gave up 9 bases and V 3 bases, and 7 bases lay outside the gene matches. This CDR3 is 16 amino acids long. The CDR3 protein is CASSFGTSGRIGEQFF. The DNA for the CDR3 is TGTGCCAGCAGCTTCGGGACTAGCGGGAGAATTGGTGAGCAGTTCTTC.

The CDR3 spells CASSQDEGTGTEAFF. CDR3 DNA: TGTGCCAGCAGCCAAGACGAGGGGACAGGCACTGAAGCTTTCTTT. The chain employs TRBV4-2 and TRBJ1-1, with 8 bases that match TRBD1. The J segment lost 4 bases and the V segment lost 0 bases, leaving 4 bases of the junction unmatched. This CDR3 is built from 15 residues. Germline assignment: CDR1 LGHNA and CDR2 YNFKEQ.

The CDR3 reads CASSLGRAEKLFF. The CDR3 DNA is TGTGCCAGCAGCTTAGGCAGGGCTGAAAAACTGTTTTTT. The V gene is TRBV11-2, the J gene TRBJ1-4, with TRBD1 as a possible D gene (5 bases). The V gene's germline CDR1 is SGHAT and CDR2 FQNNGV. The V end was cut by 1 base, the J end by 7 bases, with 7 bases between. The CDR3 totals 13 residues.

The DNA for the CDR3 is TGTGCCAGCAGTTATTTTCTCCAGGGGAACACTGAAGCTTTCTTT. Amino acid sequence: CASSYFLQGNTEAFF. This chain links TRBV6-5 with TRBJ1-1; D is possibly TRBD1 (5 bases). V lost 3 bases and J lost 1, with 12 bases in between. Germline CDR1 and CDR2: MNHEY and SVGAGI. The CDR3 consists of 15 residues.

The CDR3 nucleotides read TGTGCCAGCAGCTTAGGAGCCAGGGGCGGCTACACCTTC. Translating gives CASSLGARGGYTF. This chain links TRBV7-9 with TRBJ1-2; TRBD1 might be the D (6 bases). Trimming shortened V by 1 base and J by 8 bases, and 11 bases separated the two germline ends. Germline-derived CDR1 and CDR2 are SEHNR and FQNEAQ (reference sequence). The CDR3 covers 13 residues.

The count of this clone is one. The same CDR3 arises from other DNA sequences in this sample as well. CDR3 DNA sequence: TGCGCCAGCAGCCTCTCAGGGGGCACAGATACGCAGTATTTT. This translates into CASSLSGGTDTQYF. The chain has TRBV5-1 and TRBJ2-3; a weak D match, TRBD1 (6 bases). Germline CDR1 SGHRS, CDR2 YFSETQ. This CDR3 spans 14 amino acids. The V end was cut by 4 bases, the J end by 1 base, with 10 bases between. The full variable domain, completed using reference TRBV5-1 and TRBJ2-3, is KAGVTQTPRYLIKTRGQQVTLSCSPISGHRSVSWYQQTPGQGLQFLFEYFSETQRNKGNFPGRFSGRQFSNSRSEMNVSTLELGDSALYLCASSLSGGTDTQYFGPGTRLTVL.

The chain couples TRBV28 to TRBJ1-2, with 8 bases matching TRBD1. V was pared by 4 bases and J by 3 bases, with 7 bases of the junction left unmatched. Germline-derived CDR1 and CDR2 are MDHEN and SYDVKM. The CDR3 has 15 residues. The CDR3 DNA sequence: TGTGCCAGCAGTTCCCGCCAGGGGGCGGACTATGGCTACACCTTC. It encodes CASSSRQGADYGYTF.

The CDR3 DNA sequence: TGTGCCAGCAGGCCTAGCGCTAGCTCCTACAATGAGCAGTTCTTC. Translation gives CASRPSASSYNEQFF. This sequence joins TRBV6-5 and TRBJ2-1, with TRBD2 as a possible D gene (6 bases). The length of the CDR3 is 15 residues. Germline assignment: CDR1 MNHEY and CDR2 SVGAGI. V shed 6 bases and J shed 0 bases, with 12 bases lying between them.

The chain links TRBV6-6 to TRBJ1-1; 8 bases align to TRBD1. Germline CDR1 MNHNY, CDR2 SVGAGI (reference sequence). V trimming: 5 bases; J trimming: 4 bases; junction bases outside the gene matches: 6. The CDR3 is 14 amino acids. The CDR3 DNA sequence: TGTGCCAGCAGTCAAAACAGGGGGAGCACTGAAGCTTTCTTT. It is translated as CASSQNRGSTEAFF.